This entry describes one TCR beta chain. The data were obtained in a study of blood T cell repertoires in COVID-19. CDR1 is SGHTA and CDR2 is FQGNSA in the germline V gene. The CDR3 loop spans 14 amino acids. Trimming left V 3 bases short and J 4 bases short, with 12 bases between. Libraries were prepared by immunoSEQ multiplex PCR; TCRdb keeps only in-frame clonotypes and omits some of them. The sample lists 200,000 to 250,000 clones, roughly 84% seen once, with 1.9% in the top ten. This chain links TRBV7-2 with TRBJ2-5; no firm D call. Input material: peripheral blood. The clonotype originates from a man between 35 and 55 years old with active or convalescent COVID-19. The CDR3 loop reads CASSFRGPGETQYF. The CDR3 DNA follows: TGTGCCAGCAGCTTCCGTGGGCCAGGAGAGACCCAGTACTTC.